The 8 T cell receptor beta chains below were found in one sample sequenced in a study of blood T cell repertoires in COVID-19. TCRdb's copy holds only in-frame clones and misses some; the assay was immunoSEQ multiplex PCR. The sample has roughly 250,000 clones; approximately 86% are singletons. Material: PBMCs or T cells enriched from blood (not recorded which). These receptors were taken from a woman aged 45-65 years who had recovered from COVID-19.

A word on this clone: In the same sample, other DNA sequences code for this CDR3. The genes are TRBV28 and TRBJ1-1; TRBD1 might be the D (5 bases). Germline-derived CDR1 and CDR2 are MDHEN and SYDVKM. V lost 2 bases and J 1 base, leaving 5 bases between the germline ends. This CDR3 spans 13 amino acids. CDR3 in DNA: TGTGCCAGCAGTTTACAGGGGAACACTGAAGCTTTCTTT. Translated: CASSLQGNTEAFF.

CDR3: CASSEIQGSNQPQHF. The DNA for the CDR3 is TGTGCCAGCAGTGAAATACAGGGGAGCAATCAGCCCCAGCATTTT. V gene TRBV2 combines with J gene TRBJ1-5; the match to TRBD1 covers 7 bases. Looked up from germline, CDR1 is SNHLY and CDR2 is FYNNEI. The V and J ends lost 2 bases and 1 base, in that order; junction bases with no gene match: 2. This CDR3 contains 15 residues. The full variable domain, its missing parts supplied by reference TRBV2 and TRBJ1-5, is EPEVTQTPSHQVTQMGQEVILRCVPISNHLYFYWYRQILGQKVEFLVSFYNNEISEKSEIFDDQFSVERPDGSNFTLKIRSTKLEDSAMYFCASSEIQGSNQPQHFGDGTRLSIL.

The chain links TRBV18 to TRBJ1-1, with D possibly matching TRBD1 (6 bases). The germline CDR1 and CDR2 sequences are KGHSH and LQKENI. V shed 5 bases and J shed 8 bases, with 9 bases lying between them. The CDR3 has 11 amino acids. CDR3 sequence reads: CASSEGVEAFF. In DNA, the CDR3 is TGTGCCAGCTCAGAGGGGGTCGAAGCTTTCTTT.

A single count supports this clone. The chain combines TRBV7-3 with TRBJ2-2, with TRBD1 matching 9 bases. This CDR3 spans 15 amino acids. The germline V gene has CDR1 SGHTA and CDR2 FQGTGA. The V segment lost 5 bases and the J segment 1 base; nucleotides outside the gene matches: 2. CDR3 region: CASSQGQGNTGELFF. CDR3 in DNA: TGTGCCAGCAGCCAGGGACAGGGGAACACCGGGGAGCTGTTTTTT.

The genes are TRBV11-3 and TRBJ2-1; 15 nucleotides match TRBD2. The CDR3 sequence is 16 residues long. Losses at the gene ends were 5 bases for V and 4 bases for J; bases not matched to a gene: 3. Germline V gives CDR1 SGHNT, CDR2 YENEEA. CDR3 DNA sequence: TGTGCCAGCAGCAGGGGACTAGCGGGGGGTTACAATGAGCAGTTCTTC. It is translated as CASSRGLAGGYNEQFF.

The rearrangement links TRBV10-3 to TRBJ2-3; 7 positions agree with TRBD2. J gave up 3 bases and V 8 bases, and 8 bases lay outside the gene matches. Looked up from germline, CDR1 is ENHRY and CDR2 is SYGVKD. The CDR3 loop spans 14 amino acids. In DNA form, the CDR3 reads TGTGCCATCGGGGAGGCGGGAGCTACAGATACGCAGTATTTT. Its translation is CAIGEAGATDTQYF.

V usage is TRBV6-5 and J usage is TRBJ2-2; 8 bases are shared with TRBD2. The trim removed 6 bases at V and 1 base at J, leaving 1 base unmatched. The CDR3 length is 14 residues. Germline lookup yields CDR1 MNHEY and CDR2 SVGAGI. Written as DNA, the CDR3 is TGTGCCAGCAGAACTAGCGGGAACACCGGGGAGCTGTTTTTT. Translating gives CASRTSGNTGELFF.

The J gene is TRBJ2-1, the V gene TRBV7-9, with TRBD1 as a possible D gene (6 bases). The V gene's germline CDR1 is SEHNR and CDR2 FQNEAQ (reference sequence). V was trimmed by 5 bases and J by 2 bases, leaving 13 bases between them. CDR3 length: 15 residues. The CDR3 loop reads CASSPLDSTYNEQFF. DNA of the CDR3: TGTGCCAGCAGCCCACTGGACAGCACCTACAATGAGCAGTTCTTC.